These 28 T cell receptor beta chains were sequenced from one sample in a study of blood T cell repertoires in COVID-19. Repertoires were generated with immunoSEQ multiplex PCR, while TCRdb's copy carries only in-frame clones and drops some. Of over 150,000 clones listed, about four fifths are singletons. Material for sequencing was peripheral blood. These receptors were obtained from a woman in her sixties or seventies with acute or convalescent COVID-19.

The chain couples TRBV28 to TRBJ2-1; the D gene is possibly TRBD1 (5 bases). Germline V CDR1 and CDR2: MDHEN, SYDVKM. This CDR3 is 16 amino acids long. V was clipped by 4 bases and J by 5 bases, with 18 bases between them. The CDR3 spells CASSSWHRTQDNEQFF. The CDR3 coding sequence is TGTGCCAGCAGTTCCTGGCACAGGACCCAAGACAATGAGCAGTTCTTC.

The chain carries TRBV6-4 and TRBJ1-2; 7 bases agree with TRBD1. Looked up from germline, CDR1 is MRHNA and CDR2 is SNTAGT. Trimming cost V 2 bases and J 1 base; bases outside gene matches: 4. The CDR3 spans 15 residues. CDR3 sequence reads: CASSDMAGGNYGYTF. DNA for the CDR3: TGTGCCAGCAGTGACATGGCAGGGGGTAACTATGGCTACACCTTC.

Only a few counts were recorded for this clone. The V call is TRBV6-6, the J call TRBJ2-7, with a tentative D call TRBD2 (5 bases). Trimming left V 2 bases short and J 5 bases short, with 19 bases between. The CDR3 consists of 16 residues. Germline V gene sequence: CDR1 MNHNY, CDR2 SVGAGI (reference sequence). DNA for the CDR3: TGTGCCAGCAGTTACGACGTCCAGGCGGGTCGAGACGAGCAGTACGTC. Translated: CASSYDVQAGRDEQYV.

The rearrangement uses TRBV6-5 and TRBJ1-1; 7 bases are a match to TRBD1. V lost 6 bases, J lost 0 bases, and 1 base stayed unmatched. Germline CDR1 MNHEY, CDR2 SVGAGI. The CDR3 runs to 13 residues. The chain's CDR3 is CASRDRMNTEAFF. For the CDR3, the DNA is TGTGCCAGCAGGGACAGGATGAACACTGAAGCTTTCTTT.

V is TRBV7-2 and J is TRBJ1-5; 8 nucleotides match TRBD1. V was pared by 5 bases and J by 0 bases, with 6 bases of the junction left unmatched. Germline CDR1 is SGHTA and CDR2 is FQGNSA. The CDR3 runs 16 residues. The CDR3 sequence: CASSQGAQTSNQPQHF. DNA of the CDR3: TGTGCCAGCAGCCAGGGGGCCCAGACTAGCAATCAGCCCCAGCATTTT.

This chain links TRBV6-6 with TRBJ2-1; D unclear. Trimming took off 8 bases at V and 7 bases at J, with 9 bases between the two ends. CDR1 is MNHNY, CDR2 SVGAGI, per germline (reference sequence). CDR3 length equals 11 residues. As DNA, the CDR3 is TGTGCCAGCGGCCTTGTTAATGAGCAGTTCTTC. It codes for CASGLVNEQFF.

This rearrangement joins TRBV5-1 to TRBJ2-3; D might be TRBD1 (5 bases). CDR3 size: 14 residues. The germline V gene encodes CDR1 SGHRS and CDR2 YFSETQ. The V gene lost 4 bases and the J gene lost 2 bases, with 11 bases spanning the gap. The CDR3 nucleotides read TGCGCCAGCAGCCGACAGAGATACACAGATACGCAGTATTTT. Its protein product is CASSRQRYTDTQYF.

The chain recombines TRBV6-5 with TRBJ1-1; no clear D gene. V shed 7 bases and J shed 0 bases, with 9 bases lying between them. Germline CDR1 reads MNHEY; CDR2 reads SVGAGI. This CDR3 spans 13 amino acids. Written as DNA, the CDR3 is TGTGCCAGCACCCTGACACTGAACACTGAAGCTTTCTTT. The encoded protein is CASTLTLNTEAFF.

The chain links TRBV6-5 to TRBJ1-1, with a weak D call TRBD1 (5 bases). The CDR3 has 14 amino acids. The germline V gene encodes CDR1 MNHEY and CDR2 SVGAGI. The ends were cut back, 6 bases at V and 1 base at J, with 12 bases in the middle. DNA for the CDR3: TGTGCCAGCAGAACACAGACAGAGAACACTGAAGCTTTCTTT. Translation: CASRTQTENTEAFF.

The chain links TRBV29-1 to TRBJ1-1, with D perhaps TRBD1 (6 bases). Germline loops: CDR1 SQVTM, CDR2 ANQGSEA. This CDR3 region has 12 residues. Trimming stripped 0 bases from V and 8 bases from J, with 10 bases between. The CDR3 coding sequence is TGCAGCGTTGAAGATGGGGGCAGGGAAGCTTTCTTT. Its translation is CSVEDGGREAFF.

This rearrangement joins TRBV27 to TRBJ1-6; 9 nucleotides align to TRBD1. Trimming took 11 bases from V and 9 from J; bases not matched to a gene: 8. CDR3 length equals 13 residues. The germline gives CDR1 MNHEY, CDR2 SMNVEV (reference sequence). The CDR3 region is CASRTGVGSPLHF. CDR3 in DNA: TGTGCCTCACGGACAGGGGTTGGTTCACCCCTCCACTTT.

This rearrangement joins TRBV2 to TRBJ1-4; TRBD1 agrees at 9 bases. Germline trimming cut 5 bases from V and 8 bases from J; bases unmatched to any gene: 6. CDR1 is SNHLY and CDR2 is FYNNEI in the germline V gene. This CDR3 comprises 14 residues. CDR3 loop: CASSLDRGREKLFF. The CDR3 bases are TGTGCCAGCAGTTTGGACAGGGGCAGGGAAAAACTGTTTTTT.

On this clone itself: The sample holds other DNA sequences that translate to the same CDR3. The J gene is TRBJ2-1, the V gene TRBV27; perhaps TRBD2 as D (5 bases). CDR1 is MNHEY and CDR2 is SMNVEV in the germline V gene (reference sequence). CDR3 length equals 12 residues. V lost 3 bases to trimming and J lost 7 bases, with 7 bases between them. The DNA for the CDR3 is TGTGCCAGCAGTTTTGGCGGGAATGAGCAGTTCTTC. Its protein is CASSFGGNEQFF.

This chain joins TRBV5-1 and TRBJ2-2; 10 bases agree with TRBD2. The length of the CDR3 is 17 residues. Germline assignment: CDR1 SGHRS and CDR2 YFSETQ. Trimming cost V 0 bases and J 4 bases; bases outside gene matches: 6. CDR3 sequence reads: CASSLGGLARTTGELFF. The CDR3 bases are TGCGCCAGCAGCTTGGGGGGACTAGCGAGGACCACCGGGGAGCTGTTTTTT.

The gene calls are TRBV6-1 and TRBJ2-1, with 8 positions matching TRBD2. The J segment lost 5 bases and the V segment lost 3 bases, leaving 6 bases of the junction unmatched. Per the germline V gene, CDR1 is MNHNS and CDR2 is SASEGT. This CDR3 has 15 amino acids. The CDR3 protein is CASSEGVAGNNEQFF. CDR3 DNA: TGTGCCAGCAGTGAGGGGGTAGCGGGGAACAATGAGCAGTTCTTC.

This rearrangement joins TRBV19 to TRBJ1-3, with 9 bases aligning to TRBD1. J lost 6 bases, V lost 6 bases, and 6 bases had no gene match. The germline V gene encodes CDR1 LNHDA and CDR2 SQIVND (reference sequence). This CDR3 contains 14 residues. CDR3 DNA: TGTGCCAGTAGACCGGGACAGGGTATAAACACCATATATTTT. Translating it yields CASRPGQGINTIYF.

V usage is TRBV7-3 and J usage is TRBJ2-3; D may be TRBD2 (6 bases). Germline lookup yields CDR1 SGHTA and CDR2 FQGTGA. CDR3 length: 15 residues. V lost 5 bases, J lost 7 bases, and 19 bases lay in between. This CDR3 is CASSLGGTVSNTQYF. CDR3 nucleotide sequence: TGTGCCAGCAGCCTAGGAGGGACTGTCAGTAATACGCAGTATTTT.

The chain links TRBV12-3 or TRBV12-4 to TRBJ2-1; D call uncertain. CDR3 length: 12 amino acids. Trimming stripped 2 bases from V and 13 bases from J, with 12 bases between. Here the CDR3 reads CASSLIRSAQFF. In nucleotides, the CDR3 is TGTGCCAGCAGTTTAATTCGGTCCGCCCAGTTCTTC.

This clone occurred a few times. The V and J genes are TRBV19 and TRBJ2-2; tentatively, D is TRBD1 (6 bases). V was shortened by 2 bases and J by 6 bases, with 16 bases between the two germline ends. CDR1 is LNHDA and CDR2 is SQIVND in the germline V gene (reference sequence). This CDR3 has 16 amino acids. Here the CDR3 reads CASSILTGSSAGELFF. The CDR3 nucleotides are TGTGCCAGTAGTATATTAACAGGGTCCTCGGCCGGGGAGCTGTTTTTT.

This clone was observed a single time. The genes are TRBV4-1 and TRBJ2-7, with TRBD1 matching 7 bases. The CDR3 covers 14 residues. Trimming removed 6 bases from V and 0 bases from J; junction bases left unmatched: 5. Germline V gene lookup returns CDR1 MGHRA and CDR2 YSYEKL. This CDR3 reads CASSRRDSSYEQYF. The CDR3 DNA sequence: TGCGCCAGCAGTCGCCGGGACAGCTCCTACGAGCAGTACTTC.

The chain couples TRBV6-4 to TRBJ2-7; 9 bases line up with TRBD2. Looked up from germline, CDR1 is MRHNA and CDR2 is SNTAGT. This CDR3 comprises 15 residues. Trimming cost V 7 bases and J 0 bases; bases outside gene matches: 7. This chain's CDR3 is CASIPREGLSYEQYF. The CDR3 DNA reads as TGTGCCAGCATTCCGCGGGAGGGGCTCTCCTACGAGCAGTACTTC.

V is TRBV19 and J is TRBJ2-5; 10 nucleotides agree with TRBD1. This CDR3 spans 16 amino acids. CDR1 and CDR2 from the germline V gene are LNHDA and SQIVND (reference sequence). J was trimmed by 5 bases and V by 6 bases; bases with no gene match: 12. CDR3 sequence: CASRGLTGTGDETQYF. CDR3 sequence (DNA): TGTGCCAGTAGGGGCCTAACCGGGACAGGGGACGAGACCCAGTACTTC.

The rearrangement uses TRBV7-9 and TRBJ1-1, with 8 bases lining up with TRBD1. With V trimmed by 2 bases and J by 8 bases, 13 bases remained unmatched. Germline values: CDR1 SEHNR, CDR2 FQNEAQ (reference sequence). This CDR3 has 16 amino acids. CDR3 nucleotide sequence: TGTGCCAGCAGCTTACTCGGGACAGGCGTTAACAGGGAAGCTTTCTTT. It specifies CASSLLGTGVNREAFF.

The chain combines TRBV7-9 with TRBJ1-1, with D hard to call. V gave up 8 bases and J gave up 0 bases, with 7 bases separating them. The CDR3 length is 12 residues. Germline V lookup: CDR1 SEHNR, CDR2 FQNEAQ (reference sequence). The chain's CDR3 is CASQKMNTEAFF. The CDR3 DNA sequence: TGTGCCAGCCAGAAAATGAACACTGAAGCTTTCTTT.

The chain employs TRBV5-1 and TRBJ1-1; D is uncertain. Germline values: CDR1 SGHRS, CDR2 YFSETQ. The CDR3 totals 14 residues. V lost 0 bases, J lost 1 base, and 7 bases lay in between. CDR3 residues: CASSLARGNTEAFF. The DNA of the CDR3 is TGCGCCAGCAGCTTGGCCCGGGGGAACACTGAAGCTTTCTTT.

The chain links TRBV6-5 to TRBJ2-1; 9 bases map to TRBD1. The V segment lost 5 bases and the J segment 3 bases; nucleotides outside the gene matches: 5. The CDR3 extends over 15 amino acids. Germline V gene sequence: CDR1 MNHEY, CDR2 SVGAGI. This CDR3 reads CASSRPGQGYNEQFF. DNA of the CDR3: TGTGCCAGCAGTCGTCCGGGACAGGGCTACAATGAGCAGTTCTTC.

This clone has a single count. The chain recombines TRBV19 with TRBJ1-3; D ambiguous. The V gene lost 7 bases and the J gene lost 0 bases, with 13 bases spanning the gap. Germline V lookup: CDR1 LNHDA, CDR2 SQIVND (reference sequence). The CDR3 loop spans 15 amino acids. The CDR3 loop is CASTPDSTSGNTIYF. In DNA, the CDR3 is TGTGCCAGTACCCCGGACTCTACCTCTGGAAACACCATATATTTT.

V usage is TRBV6-5 and J usage is TRBJ1-4; no firm D call. The ends were cut back, 2 bases at V and 4 bases at J, with 11 bases in the middle. Looked up from germline, CDR1 is MNHEY and CDR2 is SVGAGI. This CDR3 is built from 15 residues. DNA for the CDR3: TGTGCCAGCAGTTACAGCGTCAGTATTAATGAAAAACTGTTTTTT. Residues: CASSYSVSINEKLFF.